This passage covers 22 T cell receptor beta chains from one sample sequenced in a study of Ad26.COV2.S vaccination and SARS-CoV-2 variants. Generated by immunoSEQ multiplex PCR, the TCRdb table keeps only in-frame clones and is missing some. The data hold just over 350,000 clones, with roughly 94% observed a single time. Sequenced here: peripheral blood, sampled after recovery from COVID-19. The source is a human donor who had recovered from COVID-19.

This chain links TRBV27 with TRBJ1-2; weak D call: TRBD1 (6 bases). V shed 5 bases and J shed 6 bases, with 16 bases lying between them. Germline CDR1 MNHEY, CDR2 SMNVEV (reference sequence). CDR3 length: 14 amino acids. The CDR3 reads CASSPRGGVNGYTF. The CDR3 nucleotides read TGTGCCAGCAGTCCCAGAGGGGGGGTGAATGGCTACACCTTC.

This clone was seen only a few times. The chain links TRBV10-2 to TRBJ1-3; weak D call: TRBD1 (6 bases). Germline CDR1 is WSHSY and CDR2 is SAAADI. V shed 8 bases and J shed 0 bases, with 14 bases lying between them. The CDR3 is 15 amino acids. CDR3 sequence reads: CASSIWTASGNTIYF. The CDR3 DNA sequence: TGCGCCAGCTCAATATGGACAGCCTCTGGAAACACCATATATTTT.

This rearrangement joins TRBV5-1 to TRBJ1-2; 8 bases map to TRBD1. Germline V gene lookup returns CDR1 SGHRS and CDR2 YFSETQ. Trimming cost V 0 bases and J 8 bases; bases outside gene matches: 6. This CDR3 region has 14 residues. The CDR3 bases are TGCGCCAGCAGCTTGGGCCAGGGGGCTTGGGGCTACACCTTC. Protein product: CASSLGQGAWGYTF.

This clone was recorded once. The CDR3 sequence is CATQRGAGQPQHF. DNA of the CDR3: TGTGCCACCCAGAGGGGGGCAGGTCAGCCCCAGCATTTT. J is TRBJ1-5 and V is TRBV6-5; a possible D gene is TRBD1 (6 bases). The germline gives CDR1 MNHEY, CDR2 SVGAGI. Trimming took 10 bases from V and 6 from J, leaving 16 bases between them. The CDR3 length is 13 residues.

This clone was seen only once. The V and J genes are TRBV3-1 (or the pseudogene TRBV3-2) and TRBJ2-3; D may be TRBD2 (6 bases). The CDR3 runs 15 residues. From germline, CDR1 is LGHDT and CDR2 YNNKEL (reference sequence). Trimming cost V 5 bases and J 3 bases, with 15 bases left between them. The CDR3 reads CASSLGGSGTDTQYF. As DNA, the CDR3 is TGTGCCAGCAGCTTGGGGGGTAGCGGAACAGATACGCAGTATTTT.

This clone was seen just once. The chain joins TRBV23-1 to TRBJ1-6, with 10 bases fitting TRBD1. TRBV23-1 qualifies as an ORF whose function is uncertain. The CDR3 covers 14 residues. V was clipped by 0 bases and J by 10 bases; unmatched bases: 0. DNA for the CDR3: TGCGCCAGCAGTCAATCGGGACAGGGGTCACCCCTCCACTTT. This codes for CASSQSGQGSPLHF.

The chain employs TRBV5-1 and TRBJ1-1; no clear D gene. This CDR3 is built from 14 residues. Germline V gives CDR1 SGHRS, CDR2 YFSETQ. Trimming cost V 1 base and J 0 bases, with 7 bases left between them. CDR3 nucleotides: TGCGCCAGCAGCTTGAACAGACTGAACACTGAAGCTTTCTTT. The encoded protein is CASSLNRLNTEAFF.

The CDR3 bases are TGCGCCATCTTTGACAGGGTCACCGGGGAGCTGTTTTTT. This codes for CAIFDRVTGELFF. The chain combines TRBV10-2 with TRBJ2-2; TRBD1 aligns across 7 bases. The V and J ends lost 10 bases and 4 bases, in that order; junction bases with no gene match: 6. The germline V gene has CDR1 WSHSY and CDR2 SAAADI. CDR3 size: 13 residues.

The gene calls are TRBV27 and TRBJ2-7, with D tentatively TRBD2 (7 bases). The CDR3 has 14 amino acids. Germline V CDR1 and CDR2: MNHEY, SMNVEV (reference sequence). V gave up 8 bases and J gave up 5 bases, with 19 bases separating them. CDR3 bases: TGTGCCAGCGGTATATTCGGGGGGCAGAACGAGCAGTACTTC. Its translation: CASGIFGGQNEQYF.

The V gene is TRBV27, the J gene TRBJ1-2; maybe TRBD1 (5 bases). V was clipped by 5 bases and J by 6 bases, with 16 bases between them. Germline-derived CDR1 and CDR2 are MNHEY and SMNVEV (reference sequence). This CDR3 spans 14 amino acids. The chain's CDR3 is CASSIRRGWDGYTF. The CDR3 nucleotides read TGTGCCAGCAGTATCCGCCGGGGGTGGGATGGCTACACCTTC.

This clone was counted once. V and J are TRBV7-2 and TRBJ2-3, with 8 bases matching TRBD2. CDR1 SGHTA and CDR2 FQGNSA come from the germline V gene. V lost 6 bases and J lost 6; bases outside the gene matches: 5. The CDR3 has 13 residues. CDR3 DNA sequence: TGTGCCAGCAGTTCCACGGGAGGGGATACGCAGTATTTT. Translated, it gives CASSSTGGDTQYF.

On this clone: One junction end does not reproduce the germline sequence, and a read error may be involved. The chain combines TRBV7-2 with TRBJ2-5; D uncertain. The CDR3 has 13 amino acids. Germline CDR1 reads SGHTA; CDR2 reads FQGNSA. CDR3 in amino acids: CASSLEPQQTQYF. DNA of the CDR3: TGTGCCAGCAGCTTAGAACCCCAACAGACCCAGTACTTC.

V is TRBV27 and J is TRBJ2-7; D uncertain. CDR3 length: 18 residues. The germline V gene has CDR1 MNHEY and CDR2 SMNVEV (reference sequence). Trimming shortened V by 1 base and J by 0 bases, and 19 bases separated the two germline ends. CDR3 residues: CASSLYNPLRSSSYEQYF. As DNA, the CDR3 is TGTGCCAGCAGTTTATATAACCCCCTGAGGTCGAGCTCCTACGAGCAGTACTTC.

This clone has more than one count but fewer than ten. The chain couples TRBV5-1 to TRBJ1-6; D is uncertain. CDR3 size: 16 residues. V lost 1 base, J lost 2 bases, and 10 bases lay in between. Germline loops: CDR1 SGHRS, CDR2 YFSETQ. The chain's CDR3 is CASSLPGGTYNSPLHF. The CDR3 region has the DNA TGCGCCAGCAGCTTGCCAGGAGGCACCTATAATTCACCCCTCCACTTT. The whole variable domain, filled in from reference TRBV5-1 and TRBJ1-6, reads KAGVTQTPRYLIKTRGQQVTLSCSPISGHRSVSWYQQTPGQGLQFLFEYFSETQRNKGNFPGRFSGRQFSNSRSEMNVSTLELGDSALYLCASSLPGGTYNSPLHFGNGTRLTVT.

The genes are TRBV7-6 and TRBJ1-1; 7 nucleotides line up with TRBD1. The V gene's germline CDR1 is SGHVS and CDR2 FNYEAQ. The trim removed 4 bases at V and 0 bases at J, leaving 5 bases unmatched. The CDR3 is made up of 15 amino acids. CDR3 protein: CASSSRQGMNTEAFF. Written as DNA, the CDR3 is TGTGCCAGCAGCTCTCGACAGGGCATGAACACTGAAGCTTTCTTT.

CDR3 in DNA: TGCGCCAGCAGCCCCCAAAGTTGGGTTAGTGAGGACCCCTACGAGCAGTACTTC. As protein: CASSPQSWVSEDPYEQYF. The V call is TRBV5-1, the J call TRBJ2-7; unclear D gene. The CDR3 totals 18 residues. Between the trimmed V and J ends, which lost 4 bases and 2 bases, there was a span of 25 bases. Looked up from germline, CDR1 is SGHRS and CDR2 is YFSETQ.

This sequence joins TRBV29-1 and TRBJ1-4, with D unclear. CDR1 SQVTM and CDR2 ANQGSEA come from the germline V gene. The V gene lost 1 base and the J gene lost 8 bases, with 11 bases spanning the gap. This CDR3 has 13 amino acids. The CDR3 region is CSVEGKGKEKLFF. The CDR3 DNA reads as TGCAGCGTTGAAGGAAAGGGCAAGGAAAAACTGTTTTTT.

The chain joins TRBV10-2 to TRBJ2-3; 8 nucleotides line up with TRBD1. V trimming: 7 bases; J trimming: 1 base; junction bases outside the gene matches: 7. Germline assignment: CDR1 WSHSY and CDR2 SAAADI. This CDR3 has 15 residues. CDR3 protein: CASKVRGLGTDTQYF. In nucleotides, the CDR3 is TGCGCCAGCAAAGTCAGGGGGCTGGGCACAGATACGCAGTATTTT.

The CDR3 coding sequence is TGTGCCAGCAGTCAATCGGACAGGGTCGTGACTGAAGCTTTCTTT. Translation gives CASSQSDRVVTEAFF. The chain recombines TRBV6-5 with TRBJ1-1; 8 nucleotides agree with TRBD1. Germline V gene lookup returns CDR1 MNHEY and CDR2 SVGAGI. This CDR3 contains 15 residues. V lost 5 bases, J lost 5 bases, and 10 bases stayed unmatched.

V is TRBV5-1 and J is TRBJ2-1; TRBD2 is a possible D gene (6 bases). The V gene's germline CDR1 is SGHRS and CDR2 YFSETQ. Trimming stripped 3 bases from V and 1 base from J, with 14 bases between. The CDR3 extends over 16 amino acids. CDR3 bases: TGCGCCAGCAGCTCTCCGGAGGGACCTTCCTACAATGAGCAGTTCTTC. Protein: CASSSPEGPSYNEQFF.

This chain uses TRBV6-5 with TRBJ2-7, with D unresolved. The CDR3 totals 15 residues. CDR1 MNHEY and CDR2 SVGAGI come from the germline V gene. Trimming cost V 0 bases and J 1 base, with 10 bases left between them. CDR3 sequence (DNA): TGTGCCAGCAGTTACTCGAGTTTTGGGTCCTACGAGCAGTACTTC. Translating gives CASSYSSFGSYEQYF.

The chain links TRBV9 to TRBJ2-3; D is perhaps TRBD2 (5 bases). The CDR3 contains 16 residues. With 0 bases removed from V and 1 base from J, the gap between germline ends came to 12 bases. From germline, CDR1 is SGDLS and CDR2 YYNGEE. The CDR3 DNA reads as TGTGCCAGCAGCGTAGGAGGGTCGATGGGCACAGATACGCAGTATTTT. Amino acids: CASSVGGSMGTDTQYF.